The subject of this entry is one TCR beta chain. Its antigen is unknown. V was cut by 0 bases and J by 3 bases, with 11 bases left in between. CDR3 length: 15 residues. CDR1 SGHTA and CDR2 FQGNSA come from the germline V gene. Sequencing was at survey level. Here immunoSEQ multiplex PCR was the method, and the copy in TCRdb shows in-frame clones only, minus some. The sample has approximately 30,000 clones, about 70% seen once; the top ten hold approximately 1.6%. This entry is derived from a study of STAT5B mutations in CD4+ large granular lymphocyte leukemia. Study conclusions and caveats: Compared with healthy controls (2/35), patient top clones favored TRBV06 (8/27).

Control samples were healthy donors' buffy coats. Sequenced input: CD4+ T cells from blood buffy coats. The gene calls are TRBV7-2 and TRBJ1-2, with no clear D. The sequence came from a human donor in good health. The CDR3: CASSLARTDYYGYTF. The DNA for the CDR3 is TGTGCCAGCAGCTTAGCTCGGACCGACTACTATGGCTACACCTTC.